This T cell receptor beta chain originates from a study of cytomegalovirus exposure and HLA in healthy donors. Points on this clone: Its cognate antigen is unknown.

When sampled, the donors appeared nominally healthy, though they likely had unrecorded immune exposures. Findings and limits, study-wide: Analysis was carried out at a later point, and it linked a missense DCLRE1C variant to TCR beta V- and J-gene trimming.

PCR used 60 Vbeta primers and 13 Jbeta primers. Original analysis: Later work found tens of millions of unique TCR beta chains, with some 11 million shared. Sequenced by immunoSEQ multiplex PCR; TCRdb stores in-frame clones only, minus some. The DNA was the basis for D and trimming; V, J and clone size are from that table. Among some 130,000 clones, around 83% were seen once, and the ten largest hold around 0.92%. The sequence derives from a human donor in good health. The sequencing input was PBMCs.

CDR3 nucleotide sequence: TGCGCCAGCATCAGGGATTTAGATTACAATGAGCAGTTCTTC. Translated, it gives CASIRDLDYNEQFF. J is TRBJ2-1 and V is TRBV10-2; D is possibly TRBD1 (5 bases). The CDR3 loop spans 14 amino acids. Deletions cut 7 bases from V and 4 bases from J, with 14 bases between. Germline V gene lookup returns CDR1 WSHSY and CDR2 SAAADI.